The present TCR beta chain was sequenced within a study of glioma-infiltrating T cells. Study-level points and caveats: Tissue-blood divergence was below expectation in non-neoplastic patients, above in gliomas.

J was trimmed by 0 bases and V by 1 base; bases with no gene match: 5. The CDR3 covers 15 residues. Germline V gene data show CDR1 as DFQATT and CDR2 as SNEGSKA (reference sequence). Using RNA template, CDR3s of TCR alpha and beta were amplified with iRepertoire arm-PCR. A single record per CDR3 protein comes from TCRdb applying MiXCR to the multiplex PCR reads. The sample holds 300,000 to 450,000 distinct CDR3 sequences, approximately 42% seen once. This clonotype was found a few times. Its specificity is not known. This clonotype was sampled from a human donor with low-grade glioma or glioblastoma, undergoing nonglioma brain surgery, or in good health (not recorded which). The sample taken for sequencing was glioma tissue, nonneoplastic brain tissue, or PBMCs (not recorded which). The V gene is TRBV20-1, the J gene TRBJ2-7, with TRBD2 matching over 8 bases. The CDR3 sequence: CSARGLAPISYEQYF. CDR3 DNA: TGCAGTGCTAGAGGACTAGCGCCCATCTCCTACGAGCAGTACTTC.